This TCR beta chain originates from a study of blood T cell repertoires in COVID-19. Study as a whole: Acute and convalescent COVID-19 samples came from the United States, Italy and Spain. In each case, the material was cDNA or gDNA derived from T cells, B-cell-depleted T cells, or PBMCs.

Generated by immunoSEQ multiplex PCR, the TCRdb table keeps only in-frame clones and is missing some. The sample includes tens of thousands of clones, approximately 90% seen only once; the top ten take 7% to 10%. The source of this sequence is a woman aged 70-85 years with active COVID-19. Sample: peripheral blood.

The CDR3 DNA is TGCGCCAGCAGCCCCGGGACAGGGGCGATGAACACTGAAGCTTTCTTT. It codes for CASSPGTGAMNTEAFF. The V and J genes are TRBV5-1 and TRBJ1-1; TRBD1 agrees at 10 bases. The CDR3 consists of 16 residues. Germline lookup yields CDR1 SGHRS and CDR2 YFSETQ. Trimming removed 4 bases from V and 0 bases from J; junction bases left unmatched: 6. Variable domain in full (rest from reference TRBV5-1 and TRBJ1-1): KAGVTQTPRYLIKTRGQQVTLSCSPISGHRSVSWYQQTPGQGLQFLFEYFSETQRNKGNFPGRFSGRQFSNSRSEMNVSTLELGDSALYLCASSPGTGAMNTEAFFGQGTRLTVV.